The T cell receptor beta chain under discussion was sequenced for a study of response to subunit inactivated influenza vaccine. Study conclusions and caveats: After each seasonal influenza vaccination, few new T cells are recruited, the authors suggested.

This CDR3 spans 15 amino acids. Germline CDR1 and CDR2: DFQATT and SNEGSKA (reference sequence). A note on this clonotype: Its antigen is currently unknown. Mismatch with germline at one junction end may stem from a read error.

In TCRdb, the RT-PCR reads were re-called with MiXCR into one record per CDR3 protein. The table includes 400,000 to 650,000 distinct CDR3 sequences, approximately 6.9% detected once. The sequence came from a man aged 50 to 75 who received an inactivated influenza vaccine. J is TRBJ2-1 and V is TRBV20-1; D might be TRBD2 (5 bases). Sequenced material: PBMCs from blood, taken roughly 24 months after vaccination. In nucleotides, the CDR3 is TGCAGTACTAGAATTGGGCCCTCAAGGTGGGGTGAGCAGTTCTTC. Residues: CSTRIGPSRWGEQFF.